This T cell receptor (beta chain) was identified in a study of CD8+ T cells in alopecia areata. Broader study findings: Scalp data also include sequences from resident alphabeta T cells of normal skin.

V dropped 6 bases and J dropped 3 bases, with 8 bases sitting between them. The CDR3 is 11 amino acids. Germline V gene lookup returns CDR1 DFQATT and CDR2 SNEGSKA (reference sequence). Worth noting for this clone: The antigen is unknown.

Extracted RNA was reverse transcribed into cDNA, the sequencing template. Profiling relied on immunoSEQ multiplex PCR, and the TCRdb table lists in-frame clones only, not all of them. This sample has 120,000 or so clones, with about 46% found just once. Individuals with alopecia areata gave both lesional scalp punch biopsies and peripheral blood for collection. The specimen was NKG2D-low CD8+ T cells sorted from blood. The chain couples TRBV20-1 to TRBJ2-5; D uncertain. This sequence originates from a human donor with alopecia areata. CDR3 amino acids: CSALGEETQYF. In DNA, the CDR3 is TGCAGTGCACTTGGGGAAGAGACCCAGTACTTC.